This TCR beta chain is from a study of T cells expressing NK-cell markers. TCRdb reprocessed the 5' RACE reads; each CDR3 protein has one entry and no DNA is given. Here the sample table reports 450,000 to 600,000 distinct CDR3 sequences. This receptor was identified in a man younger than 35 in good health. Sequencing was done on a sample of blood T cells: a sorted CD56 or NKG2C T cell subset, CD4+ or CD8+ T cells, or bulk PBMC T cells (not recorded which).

The CDR3 is CASSPKTLAGADTGELFF. This rearrangement joins TRBV5-1 to TRBJ2-2; TCRdb reports TRBD2, a call that lacks DNA to check it against. This CDR3 has 18 amino acids. The V gene's germline CDR1 is SGHRS and CDR2 YFSETQ. Using reference TRBV5-1 and TRBJ2-2 for the parts outside the CDR3, the full variable domain is KAGVTQTPRYLIKTRGQQVTLSCSPISGHRSVSWYQQTPGQGLQFLFEYFSETQRNKGNFPGRFSGRQFSNSRSEMNVSTLELGDSALYLCASSPKTLAGADTGELFFGEGSRLTVL.